The 23 T cell receptor beta chains reported below all come from one sample, sequenced in a study of CD8+CD57+ T cells in acquired aplastic anemia. Patients included in sequencing had previously demonstrated CD8+CD57+ cell expansion by flow cytometry. The template for TCR beta VDJ and CDR3 sequence profiling was genomic DNA. TCRdb reprocessed the reads via MiXCR and lists one record per CDR3 protein. This table holds hundreds of thousands of distinct CDR3 sequences, over 25% found once. Source material: sorted CD4+, CD8+, or CD8+CD57+ T cells (not recorded which) from PBMCs. These TCRs come from a human donor with aplastic anemia.

CDR3 coding DNA: TGTGCCAGCAGTTTAAACAGGGATTCACCCCTCCACTTT. Translation: CASSLNRDSPLHF. The chain links TRBV12-3 or TRBV12-4 to TRBJ1-6; a possible D gene is TRBD1 (6 bases). V was pared by 2 bases and J by 8 bases, with 7 bases between. There are 13 residues in the CDR3.

This clonotype was seen only a few times. The V call is TRBV6-1, the J call TRBJ2-3; unclear D gene. Germline CDR1 and CDR2: MNHNS and SASEGT. The V end was cut by 5 bases, the J end by 0 bases, with 9 bases between. This CDR3 spans 14 amino acids. CDR3 loop: CASSPRQSTDTQYF. CDR3 sequence (DNA): TGTGCCAGCAGTCCCAGGCAGAGCACAGATACGCAGTATTTT.

In this sample, this clonotype turned up many times. The gene calls are TRBV24-1 and TRBJ2-7, with D perhaps matching TRBD1 (7 bases). The CDR3 covers 15 residues. Germline values: CDR1 KGHDR, CDR2 SFDVKD. The V end lost 2 bases, the J end lost 1 base, and 11 bases lay between the germline ends. CDR3 sequence (DNA): TGTGCCACCAGTGATTCGGGGGACAGTTCCTACGAGCAGTACTTC. Its translation is CATSDSGDSSYEQYF.

In the case of this clonotype: A read error may be the cause here, since a much bigger clone is one base away. This rearrangement joins TRBV10-3 to TRBJ2-2; 7 bases line up with TRBD2. The germline gives CDR1 ENHRY, CDR2 SYGVKD. The CDR3 runs to 17 residues. DNA of the CDR3: TGTGCCATCAGTGGACTGGGAGGGAGTACGAACACCGGGGAGCCGTTTTTT. Its translation is CAISGLGGSTNTGEPFF.

V is TRBV19 and J is TRBJ2-1, with 10 bases fitting TRBD1. The CDR3 length is 17 residues. Looked up from germline, CDR1 is LNHDA and CDR2 is SQIVND (reference sequence). V lost 1 base and J lost 7; bases outside the gene matches: 10. CDR3 sequence reads: CASSIVLWGQGRNEQFF. For the CDR3, the DNA is TGTGCCAGTAGTATAGTGTTATGGGGACAGGGGAGAAATGAGCAGTTCTTC.

This chain connects TRBV7-9 to TRBJ1-2, with TRBD1 identical over 7 bases. Trimming at V came to 2 bases and at J to 3 bases, leaving 6 bases not matched to a gene. The CDR3 has 15 residues. Per the germline V gene, CDR1 is SEHNR and CDR2 is FQNEAQ (reference sequence). CDR3 loop: CASSLLSGGHYGYTF. In DNA form, the CDR3 reads TGTGCCAGCAGCTTATTATCAGGGGGACACTATGGCTACACCTTC.

The V and J genes are TRBV5-1 and TRBJ2-1; D unclear. The CDR3 spans 15 residues. Trimming took 6 bases from V and 6 from J, leaving 19 bases between them. Germline CDR1 reads SGHRS; CDR2 reads YFSETQ. The CDR3 DNA reads as TGCGCCAGCACCTACCAGAACCCTGGGGTCAATGAGCAGTTCTTC. It encodes CASTYQNPGVNEQFF.

The CDR3 coding sequence is TGTGCCAGCAGTTACGACGGCTATAGCAATCAGCCCCAGCATTTT. The encoded protein is CASSYDGYSNQPQHF. The rearrangement links TRBV6-5 to TRBJ1-5; D gene uncertain. CDR1 MNHEY and CDR2 SVGAGI come from the germline V gene. V lost 2 bases and J 0 bases, leaving 8 bases between the germline ends. This CDR3 is 15 amino acids long.

V is TRBV9 and J is TRBJ2-1; TRBD1 matches at 8 bases. Unmatched junction bases numbered 9, after V lost 0 bases and J lost 10 bases. The CDR3 is 15 amino acids. CDR1 and CDR2 from the germline V gene are SGDLS and YYNGEE. CDR3 region: CASSVEPGGYMEQFF. Written as DNA, the CDR3 is TGTGCCAGCAGCGTAGAACCAGGGGGCTATATGGAGCAGTTCTTC.

The genes are TRBV6-1 and TRBJ1-3, with 8 bases fitting TRBD1. J gave up 1 base and V 5 bases, and 13 bases lay outside the gene matches. CDR1 is MNHNS and CDR2 is SASEGT in the germline V gene. The CDR3 spans 18 residues. DNA of the CDR3: TGTGCCAGCAGTCAGAGATGGGACAGGCTATGGTCTGGAAACACCATATATTTT. Residues: CASSQRWDRLWSGNTIYF.

This clonotype was counted a few times. The chain joins TRBV28 to TRBJ2-7; 8 nucleotides line up with TRBD1. Germline loops: CDR1 MDHEN, CDR2 SYDVKM. The CDR3 is 14 amino acids. Losses at the gene ends were 5 bases for V and 2 bases for J; bases not matched to a gene: 5. The CDR3 protein is CASSNGQGPYEQYF. The CDR3 region has the DNA TGTGCCAGCAGTAACGGACAGGGACCCTACGAGCAGTACTTC.

The chain combines TRBV19 with TRBJ1-4; D remains unclear. Trimming stripped 9 bases from V and 0 bases from J, with 11 bases between. This CDR3 is built from 14 residues. Germline values: CDR1 LNHDA, CDR2 SQIVND (reference sequence). DNA for the CDR3: TGTGCCAGCACCGAAGGGACAACTAATGAAAAACTGTTTTTT. Encoded protein: CASTEGTTNEKLFF. The full variable domain, completed using reference TRBV19 and TRBJ1-4, is DGGITQSPKYLFRKEGQNVTLSCEQNLNHDAMYWYRQDPGQGLRLIYYSQIVNDFQKGDIAEGYSVSREKKESFPLTVTSAQKNPTAFYLCASTEGTTNEKLFFGSGTQLSVL.

This clonotype was seen many times. The chain employs TRBV20-1 and TRBJ1-2, with a tentative D call TRBD1 (6 bases). Trimming shortened V by 0 bases and J by 3 bases, and 11 bases separated the two germline ends. The CDR3 consists of 14 residues. CDR1 and CDR2 from the germline V gene are DFQATT and SNEGSKA (reference sequence). The CDR3 DNA follows: TGCAGTGCTAGAGATCCAGGGGAAGACTATGGCTACACCTTC. Encoded protein: CSARDPGEDYGYTF.

The chain carries TRBV19 and TRBJ2-2; 11 bases agree with TRBD1. The V gene's germline CDR1 is LNHDA and CDR2 SQIVND (reference sequence). This CDR3 contains 14 residues. This chain's CDR3 is CPAGTGGRTGELFF. Here the CDR3 DNA reads TGTCCCGCCGGGACAGGGGGAAGGACCGGGGAGCTGTTTTTT.

This clonotype was counted only a few times. This rearrangement joins TRBV7-9 to TRBJ2-4, with D possibly matching TRBD1 (6 bases). Germline V gene lookup returns CDR1 SEHNR and CDR2 FQNEAQ (reference sequence). V lost 6 bases to trimming and J lost 3 bases, with 9 bases between them. CDR3 length equals 13 residues. CDR3: CASRPDSKNIQYF. DNA of the CDR3: TGTGCCAGCAGACCGGACAGCAAAAACATTCAGTACTTC.

This clonotype was picked up many times. This rearrangement joins TRBV20-1 to TRBJ1-6; 7 bases are a match to TRBD1. The V segment lost 5 bases and the J segment 6 bases; nucleotides outside the gene matches: 4. The CDR3 is made up of 13 amino acids. Germline lookup yields CDR1 DFQATT and CDR2 SNEGSKA (reference sequence). This CDR3 is CSASGTANSPLHF. The CDR3 coding sequence is TGCAGTGCTTCCGGGACAGCTAATTCACCCCTCCACTTT.

This clonotype is a singleton in its sample. Given a much more abundant clone one base away, this may be a read error. No conserved phenylalanine or tryptophan ends this CDR3, so it is likely a read error. Here the CDR3 reads CASSVGREVNYGYTL. Written as DNA, the CDR3 is TGTGCCAGCAGCGTAGGCAGGGAGGTGAACTATGGCTACACCCTC. The rearrangement joins TRBV13 to TRBJ1-2, with D perhaps matching TRBD1 (5 bases). Germline values: CDR1 PRHDT, CDR2 FYEKMQ (reference sequence). This CDR3 spans 15 amino acids.

This clonotype was picked up one time. The rearrangement joins TRBV7-2 to TRBJ1-1, with 7 nucleotides matching TRBD1. This CDR3 comprises 12 residues. The germline CDR1 and CDR2 sequences are SGHTA and FQGNSA. V lost 11 bases, J lost 1 base, and 4 bases stayed unmatched. CDR3 DNA sequence: TGTGCCGGGGGGACAGAGAACACTGAAGCTTTCTTT. This translates into CAGGTENTEAFF.

In this sample, this clonotype turned up a few times. The chain links TRBV19 to TRBJ1-1; 12 bases agree with TRBD1. The junction had 7 bases not matched to a gene; V was cut back by 6 bases and J by 2 bases. Germline lookup yields CDR1 LNHDA and CDR2 SQIVND (reference sequence). The CDR3 sequence is 16 residues long. The CDR3 DNA follows: TGTGCCAGTAGAAAACCGGGACAGGGGGCCAACACTGAAGCTTTCTTT. Translated, it gives CASRKPGQGANTEAFF.

The rearrangement joins TRBV4-2 to TRBJ1-2, with no clear D. V was pared by 0 bases and J by 5 bases, with 13 bases between. Germline-derived CDR1 and CDR2 are LGHNA and YNFKEQ. This CDR3 comprises 15 residues. CDR3 amino acids: CASSQDQAGPYGYTF. The DNA of the CDR3 is TGTGCCAGCAGCCAAGATCAGGCGGGTCCTTATGGCTACACCTTC.

In this sample, this clonotype turned up many times. The V and J genes are TRBV7-9 and TRBJ1-5, with D unresolved. This CDR3 contains 13 residues. The V and J ends lost 2 bases and 5 bases respectively, with 7 bases between them. CDR1 SEHNR and CDR2 FQNEAQ come from the germline V gene (reference sequence). The CDR3 sequence: CASSLPGYQPQHF. The CDR3 DNA is TGTGCCAGCAGCTTACCGGGTTATCAGCCCCAGCATTTT.

In its sample, this clonotype was seen many times. J is TRBJ1-5 and V is TRBV19; D is undetermined. This CDR3 is built from 13 residues. V was pared by 7 bases and J by 3 bases, with 10 bases between. Germline V CDR1 and CDR2: LNHDA, SQIVND (reference sequence). The CDR3 nucleotides read TGTGCCAGTAATGTAGGTAACAATCAGCCCCAGCATTTT. This gives the protein CASNVGNNQPQHF. Full variable domain (missing parts from reference TRBV19 and TRBJ1-5): DGGITQSPKYLFRKEGQNVTLSCEQNLNHDAMYWYRQDPGQGLRLIYYSQIVNDFQKGDIAEGYSVSREKKESFPLTVTSAQKNPTAFYLCASNVGNNQPQHFGDGTRLSIL.

The chain combines TRBV2 with TRBJ2-1; TRBD2 matches at 13 bases. V dropped 10 bases and J dropped 2; count of bases not matched to a gene: 11. This CDR3 spans 17 amino acids. Germline lookup yields CDR1 SNHLY and CDR2 FYNNEI. The CDR3 region has the DNA TGTGCCACCGGGTCGACTAGCGGGAGGTCCACCTACAATGAGCAGTTCTTC. Its translation: CATGSTSGRSTYNEQFF.